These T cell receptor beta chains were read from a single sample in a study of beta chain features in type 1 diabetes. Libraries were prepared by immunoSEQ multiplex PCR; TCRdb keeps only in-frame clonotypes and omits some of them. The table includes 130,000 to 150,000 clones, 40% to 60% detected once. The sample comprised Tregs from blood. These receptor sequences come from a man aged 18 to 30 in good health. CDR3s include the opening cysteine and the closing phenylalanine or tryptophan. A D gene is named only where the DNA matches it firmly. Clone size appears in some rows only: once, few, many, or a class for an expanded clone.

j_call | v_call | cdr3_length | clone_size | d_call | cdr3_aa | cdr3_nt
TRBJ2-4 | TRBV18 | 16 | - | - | CASSPPRSRAKNIQYF | TGTGCCAGCTCACCACCCCGAAGCAGGGCCAAAAACATTCAGTACTTC
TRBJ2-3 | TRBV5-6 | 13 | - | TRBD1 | CASSLTGAHTQYF | TGTGCCAGCAGCCTCACAGGGGCCCATACGCAGTATTTT
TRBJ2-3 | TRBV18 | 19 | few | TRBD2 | CASSPIASGRASSTDTQYF | TGTGCCAGCTCACCGATCGCAAGCGGGAGGGCCTCGAGCACAGATACGCAGTATTTT
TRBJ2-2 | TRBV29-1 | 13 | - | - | CSVVTGGTGELFF | TGCAGCGTTGTCACAGGAGGGACCGGGGAGCTGTTTTTT
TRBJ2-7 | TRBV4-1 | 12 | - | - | CASSQVGGQQYF | TGCGCCAGCAGCCAAGTCGGGGGTCAGCAGTACTTC
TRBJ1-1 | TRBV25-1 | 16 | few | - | CASSQTTRGGLSEAFF | TGTGCCAGCAGTCAAACGACTCGCGGAGGGTTATCTGAAGCTTTCTTT
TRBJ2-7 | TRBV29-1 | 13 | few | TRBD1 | CSVESGTGQEQYF | TGCAGCGTTGAATCGGGGACAGGGCAGGAGCAGTACTTC
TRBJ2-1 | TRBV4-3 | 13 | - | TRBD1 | CASSRGQVNEQFF | TGCGCCAGCAGCCGAGGACAGGTCAATGAGCAGTTCTTC
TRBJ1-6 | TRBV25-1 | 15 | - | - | CASSELGQGSRPLHF | TGTGCCAGCAGTGAATTAGGCCAGGGTAGTCGACCCCTCCACTTT
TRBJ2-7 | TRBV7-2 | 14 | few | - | CASSLEQSSYEQYF | TGTGCCAGCAGCTTAGAACAGTCCTCCTACGAGCAGTACTTC
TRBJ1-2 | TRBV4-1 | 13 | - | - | CASSQGQDYGYTF | TGCGCCAGCAGCCAAGGACAGGACTATGGCTACACCTTC
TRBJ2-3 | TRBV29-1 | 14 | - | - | CSVAMSFSTDTQYF | TGCAGCGTTGCTATGTCCTTTAGCACAGATACGCAGTATTTT
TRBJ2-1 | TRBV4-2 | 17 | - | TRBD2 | CASSQAVLAGGNNEQFF | TGTGCCAGCAGCCAAGCGGTCCTAGCGGGGGGAAACAATGAGCAGTTCTTC
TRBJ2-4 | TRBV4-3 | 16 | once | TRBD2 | CASSPGLAGAKNIQYF | TGCGCCAGCAGCCCGGGACTAGCGGGAGCCAAAAACATTCAGTACTTC
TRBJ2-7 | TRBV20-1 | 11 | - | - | CSGTAHYEQYF | TGCAGTGGGACAGCTCATTACGAGCAGTACTTC
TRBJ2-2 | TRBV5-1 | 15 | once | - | CASSLGTRVTGELFF | TGCGCCAGCAGCTTGGGCACCCGGGTCACCGGGGAGCTGTTTTTT
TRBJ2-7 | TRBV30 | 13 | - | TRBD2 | CAWSSGGVYEQYF | TGTGCCTGGAGTTCGGGGGGAGTCTACGAGCAGTACTTC
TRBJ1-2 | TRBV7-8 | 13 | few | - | CASSVRANYGYTF | TGTGCCAGCAGCGTCAGGGCCAACTATGGCTACACCTTC
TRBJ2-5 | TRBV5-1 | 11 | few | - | CASSQGETQYF | TGCGCCAGCAGCCAGGGTGAGACCCAGTACTTC
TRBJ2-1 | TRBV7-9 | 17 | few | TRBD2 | CASSLGAGGGSYNEQFF | TGTGCCAGCAGCTTAGGAGCGGGGGGTGGCTCCTACAATGAGCAGTTCTTC
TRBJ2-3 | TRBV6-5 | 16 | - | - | CASRYYGDPSTDTQYF | TGTGCCAGCAGATACTACGGGGATCCTAGCACAGATACGCAGTATTTT
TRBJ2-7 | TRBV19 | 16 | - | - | CASSRGGPFTTYEQYF | TGTGCCAGTAGTAGAGGGGGTCCCTTCACTACCTACGAGCAGTACTTC